This TCR beta chain came from a study of T cells in Graves' hyperthyroidism and ophthalmopathy (dated by TCRdb to about 2019). With regard to the full study: Peripheral blood samples were taken at initial diagnosis, before any treatment was given. Prospective prediction of ophthalmopathy was tested in an independent validation cohort of some 20 hyperthyroidism patients and approximately 17 patients who later progressed to ophthalmopathy. The roughly 100 discovery patients were randomly divided into training and test sets at a 7:3 ratio. In roughly six Graves' hyperthyroidism patients, the study also compared T-cell repertoires from thyroid tissue with T-cell repertoires from blood. After sampling, hyperthyroidism patients received methimazole starting at 30 mg daily, and ophthalmopathy patients received high-dose intravenous methylprednisolone. To identify TCR V-J signatures that set the groups apart, the researchers used a discovery cohort of about a hundred patients, made up of approximately 43 with Graves' ophthalmopathy and about 59 with stable Graves' hyperthyroidism. The paper describes TCR Vbeta CDR3 sequencing of 140 or so peripheral blood samples, made up of 43 ophthalmopathy patients, 70 to 75 hyperthyroidism patients and about 17 progressor patients. The investigation overall reported the following: Most expanded thyroid clonotypes (frequency above 0.001) were also detected in blood, suggesting blood repertoires may reflect thyroid immune responses. In validation, progression to ophthalmopathy was predicted by the model with 70% to 71% sensitivity and 72.22% specificity, a median of approximately 7.1 months before onset. Sample size was not statistically predetermined, and investigators were not blinded to group allocation. Ophthalmopathy was separated from stable hyperthyroidism by a 13 V-J signature model, with over 85% sensitivity and around 81% specificity obtained in cross-validation and 80%/75% obtained in testing.

TCR beta CDR3 regions were amplified from RNA transcripts. For the first round of RT-PCR on the TCR CDR3, the HTBI primer set was used together with the Qiagen OneStep RT-PCR kit. Libraries were constructed in a second round of multiplex PCR, after which size selection and purification were carried out. Libraries were sequenced paired-end with 100 bp reads on an Illumina HiSeq2000. The original methods were these. SOAPnuke was used to process the raw data, with reads discarded if the reads contained adapters or uncalled bases, had a mean Phred below 15, or lacked an exact constant-primer or identifier match. COPE v1.2.5 was used to merge high-quality paired reads, and clonotypes were defined as unique nucleotide sequences. Clonotypes were aligned to IMGT TRBV, TRBD and TRBJ reference segments using MiTCR v1.1. Only V-J combinations with frequency above 0.0001, covering approximately 99% of repertoires, were analysed. The TCS score was defined as the ratio of F50 (clonal expansion) to E x V (chaos), calculated using BLOSUM62-based TCRdist between CDR3 peptides within each V-J. Welch's t-statistics and random forest reduced 450 to 600 V-J features to 10 to 15, which were used in a naive Bayes classifier (R e1071). TCRdb's own reprocessing of the public reads used fastp at Q25 and MiXCR and kept productive beta chains. Entries that share a CDR3 protein sequence are merged under the most common genes and DNA. TCRdb, not the authors, supplied the V and J calls. The sample table contains about 620,000 distinct CDR3 sequences; only one count was recorded for 15% to 20% of them. The top ten clonotypes cover around 3.9% of the sample.

Graves' hyperthyroidism was defined as stable when no progression to ophthalmopathy occurred over 18 months of follow-up. The hyperthyroidism patients were between 18 and 65 years old and newly diagnosed, with a disease duration of less than 2 months. Any patient with an uncontrolled infection, another autoimmune disease, pregnancy or lactation was excluded. Diagnoses were established on the basis of clinical symptoms, serum thyroxine and TRAb, thyroid ultrasound, and orbital computed tomography. Ficoll-Paque density gradient centrifugation was used to isolate PBMCs from around 9.1 ml of fresh peripheral blood. Total RNA was extracted with Trizol reagent, and quality was checked on an Agilent 2100 Bioanalyzer. CDR1 SQVTM and CDR2 ANQGSEA were looked up in the germline V gene. Measured from the cysteine to the phenylalanine, the CDR3 is 11 residues long. Only the CDR3 region is kept as DNA, spanning 33 bases read in frame from base 1.

For this clonotype: Its antigen is unknown. No per-base quality is available; no much larger clone lies one base away.

The rearrangement joined TRBV29-1 to TRBJ2-1; the D gene could be either TRBD1 or TRBD2, each agreeing at 6 bases. Sequences were obtained from blood. This sequence originates from a woman in her 30s with Graves' hyperthyroidism. In nucleotides, the sequence is TGCAGTGGCGGAGGGGGAAATGAGCAGTTCTTC. This translates into CSGGGGNEQFF.